This record looks at one T cell receptor (beta chain) sequence and its context. Its cognate antigen is unknown. Germline assignment: CDR1 SQVTM and CDR2 ANQGSEA. The CDR3 is 15 residues long. The study made its TRB cDNA libraries by 5' RACE, adding UMI labels. TCRdb reprocessed the 5' RACE reads and stores each CDR3 protein as one record, lacking DNA. The sample has under 150,000 distinct CDR3 sequences; the top ten hold 0.25% to 0.3%. The sample comes from a study of CXCR3-negative and CXCR3-positive naive CD8 T cells. Overall study: About 140 million TRB reads were obtained overall (about 1.5 +/- 0.3 million per library).

General observations from the study: TRB CDR3s of CXCR3-positive naive cells were more hydrophobic than those of CXCR3-negative naive cells. Much lower diversity was found in memory CD8+ cells, while both naive subsets had comparably high diversity.

CD45RO-CCR7+CD27+CD95- expression identified naive CD8+ T cells. This receptor was taken from a human donor in good health. Some clones in this sample may be carry-over from other donors' samples. This sequence joins TRBV29-1 and TRBJ1-2. The sequencing input was naive CXCR3+ CD8+ T cells from blood. Subset given: CD45RO-CCR7+CD27+CD95- naive CD8+ T cells expressing CXCR3 (TNR3+). CDR3 sequence reads: CSVEPEGYVYYGYTF.